This T cell receptor (beta chain) comes out of a study of T cell changes during pregnancy in multiple sclerosis. This CDR3 is built from 14 residues. The germline V gene has CDR1 MNHEY and CDR2 SVGAGI. V gave up 2 bases and J gave up 5 bases; unmatched junction bases: 6. TCRdb's table, derived via immunoSEQ multiplex PCR, lists solely in-frame clones and lacks some. The data contain roughly 22,000 clones, more than 75% of them singletons. The chain recombines TRBV6-5 with TRBJ2-7, with TRBD1 matching over 7 bases. The sequencing here drew on CD4+ T cells from peripheral blood mononuclear cells, taken in the first trimester of pregnancy. The clonotype comes from a female donor in good health, enrolled as a control in a pregnancy study. The DNA of the CDR3 is TGTGCCAGCAGTTACACCGGGACAGAAAACGAGCAGTACTTC. Its protein product is CASSYTGTENEQYF.